This paragraph reports one TCR beta chain. The data were taken from a study of human T cells and chemical hapten exposure. TCRdb reprocessed the RACE reads via MiXCR and lists one record per CDR3 protein. Of approximately 60,000 distinct CDR3 sequences listed, approximately 10% were seen once; the top ten hold roughly 4.3%. In germline, CDR1 is DFQATT, CDR2 SNEGSKA (reference sequence). V lost 6 bases and J 1 base, leaving 16 bases between the germline ends. The CDR3 sequence is 15 residues long. The time point denotes: pre-sensitization, week 0. Treatment denoted: therapeutic diphenylcyclopropenone sensitization with weekly scalp DPC.

The chain carries TRBV20-1 and TRBJ2-4; no clear D gene. The sequence was obtained from a woman aged 40-49 years with alopecia areata. Some clones in this sample may be carry-over from other donors' samples. The sample in question was whole blood, obtained in connection with sensitization to the hapten diphenylcyclopropenone (DPC). The CDR3 DNA sequence: TGCAGTGCGCCAACAACTTCACTGGCCAAAAACATTCAGTACTTC. This gives the protein CSAPTTSLAKNIQYF.